This is a list of T cell receptor beta chains from one sample in a study of blood T cell repertoires in COVID-19. Sequenced by immunoSEQ multiplex PCR; TCRdb stores in-frame clones only, minus some. The sample contains about 520,000 clones, 80% to 90% of which appear only once. Sequenced: peripheral blood. These receptors came from a human donor in a cohort sampled during active COVID-19. CDR3s include the opening cysteine and the closing phenylalanine or tryptophan.

v_gene,CDR3aa
TRBV30,CAWNWRQLNNEQFF
TRBV3-1/TRBV3-2,CASSPVRSSYEQYF
TRBV7-9,CASSSDGLLTYEQYF
TRBV5-4,CASSLQGVREKLFF
TRBV9,CASSVEGGGDTQYF
TRBV12-5,CASGLQGATEAFF
TRBV2,CASSEFVRTGTAFF
TRBV3-1/TRBV3-2,CASSRKEQQTQYF
TRBV7-7,CASSLASGPNTGELFF
TRBV7-2,CASSFMTGEDGYTF
TRBV23-1,CASSQSGDAQGTRGANVLTF
TRBV6-4,CASSQEVGQGANGYTF
TRBV11-1,CASSFGDRGYEQYF